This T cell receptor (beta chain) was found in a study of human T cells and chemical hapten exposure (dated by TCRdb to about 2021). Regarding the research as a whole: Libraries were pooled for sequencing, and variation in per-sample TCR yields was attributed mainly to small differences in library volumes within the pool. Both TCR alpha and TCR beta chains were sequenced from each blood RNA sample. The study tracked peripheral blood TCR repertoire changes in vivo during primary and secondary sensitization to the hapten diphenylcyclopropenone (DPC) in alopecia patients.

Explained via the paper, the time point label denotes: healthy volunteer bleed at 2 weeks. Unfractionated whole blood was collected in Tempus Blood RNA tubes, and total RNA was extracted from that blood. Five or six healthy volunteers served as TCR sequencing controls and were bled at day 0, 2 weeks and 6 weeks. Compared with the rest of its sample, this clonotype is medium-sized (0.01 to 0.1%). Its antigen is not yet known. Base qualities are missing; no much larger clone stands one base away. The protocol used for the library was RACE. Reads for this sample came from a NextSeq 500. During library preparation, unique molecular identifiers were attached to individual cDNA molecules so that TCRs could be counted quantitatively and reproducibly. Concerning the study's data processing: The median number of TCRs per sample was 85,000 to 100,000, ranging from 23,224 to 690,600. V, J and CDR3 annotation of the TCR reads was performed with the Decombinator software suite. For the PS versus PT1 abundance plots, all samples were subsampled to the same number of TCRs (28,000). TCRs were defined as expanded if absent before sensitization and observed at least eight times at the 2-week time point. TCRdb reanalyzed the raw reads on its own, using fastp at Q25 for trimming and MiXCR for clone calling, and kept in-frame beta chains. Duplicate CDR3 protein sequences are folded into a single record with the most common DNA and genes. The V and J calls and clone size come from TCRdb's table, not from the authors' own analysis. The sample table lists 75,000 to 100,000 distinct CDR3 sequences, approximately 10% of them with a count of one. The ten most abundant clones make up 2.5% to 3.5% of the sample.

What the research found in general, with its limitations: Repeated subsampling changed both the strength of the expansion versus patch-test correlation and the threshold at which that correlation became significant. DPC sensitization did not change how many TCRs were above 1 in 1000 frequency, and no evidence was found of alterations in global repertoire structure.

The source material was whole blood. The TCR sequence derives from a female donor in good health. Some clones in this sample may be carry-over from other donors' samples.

CDR3 sequence: CASSQGQGSHTDTQYF. The nucleotide sequence reads as follows: TGCGCCAGCAGCCAAGGACAGGGCTCACACACAGATACGCAGTATTTT. The V and J segments used are TRBV4-3 and TRBJ2-3, with 7 bases matching TRBD1. CDR1 and CDR2 are drawn from the germline V gene: LGHNA, YSLEER. Relative to germline, V is missing 1 base and J is missing 2 bases, with 6 bases of the junction outside any gene match. The CDR3 runs 16 residues from the cysteine to the phenylalanine. This entry keeps only the CDR3 DNA: 48 bases, framed from base 1.